Sequencing of this T cell receptor (beta chain) was carried out in a study of metastatic and nonmetastatic thyroid tumors. TCRdb re-called clones via MiXCR from the PCR reads. Here the sample spans a few thousand clones, almost 30% being singletons. The CDR3 length is 15 residues. V was pared by 2 bases and J by 0 bases, with 3 bases of the junction left unmatched. CDR1 is LNHDA, CDR2 SQIVND, per germline (reference sequence). Prior to thyroid surgery, none of the patients had received any treatment. This chain connects TRBV19 to TRBJ1-1; TRBD1 agrees at 7 bases. The source of this sequence is a male donor with papillary thyroid cancer or a benign thyroid nodule (not recorded which). Some clones in this sample may be carry-over from other donors' samples. Sequenced: adjacent normal tissue. The CDR3 sequence is CASSIQGGVNTEAFF. The CDR3 nucleotides read TGTGCCAGTAGTATACAGGGGGGGGTGAACACTGAAGCTTTCTTT. Looking up the rest from reference TRBV19 and TRBJ1-1 gives the full variable domain: DGGITQSPKYLFRKEGQNVTLSCEQNLNHDAMYWYRQDPGQGLRLIYYSQIVNDFQKGDIAEGYSVSREKKESFPLTVTSAQKNPTAFYLCASSIQGGVNTEAFFGQGTRLTVV.